These 8 T cell receptor beta chains came from one sample sequenced in a study of post-analysis software for immune sequencing data. These receptors have no identified antigens. Researchers reported that TCR beta cDNA libraries carried unique molecular identifiers. TCRdb called the PCR reads again in MiXCR, with one record for every CDR3 protein. This table holds 820,000 or so distinct CDR3 sequences, roughly 58% found once. Study-wide results and caveats: Patients had higher frequencies than controls of about five TRBV segments, including TRBV5-6, TRBV5-1 and TRBV20-1.

Sequencing was performed on blood. These receptors originate from a girl between 5 and 17 years old with multiple sclerosis.

This clonotype was detected a few times. The gene calls are TRBV7-6 and TRBJ2-1, with 14 bases that match TRBD2. CDR3 length: 16 amino acids. With V trimmed by 5 bases and J by 8 bases, 8 bases remained unmatched. Germline loops: CDR1 SGHVS, CDR2 FNYEAQ. CDR3 in DNA: TGTGCCAGCAGCCGAGGGACTAGCGGGAGTTGGGATGAGCAGTTCTTC. Encoded protein: CASSRGTSGSWDEQFF.

This clonotype showed up just a few times. The chain joins TRBV4-2 to TRBJ2-3, with D possibly matching TRBD1 (6 bases). Germline loops: CDR1 LGHNA, CDR2 YNFKEQ. The V end was cut by 4 bases, the J end by 2 bases, with 19 bases between. The CDR3 is 17 residues long. Here the CDR3 DNA reads TGTGCCAGCAGCCCCCCTCCGGACAGACCCTACACAGATACGCAGTATTTT. It encodes CASSPPPDRPYTDTQYF.

This CDR3 is CSVARFLLVGHEQFF. DNA of the CDR3: TGCAGCGTTGCTAGATTTCTATTAGTTGGACATGAGCAGTTCTTC. V usage is TRBV29-1 and J usage is TRBJ2-1, with D uncertain. The CDR3 is 15 amino acids. The V end lost 4 bases, the J end lost 8 bases, and 21 bases lay between the germline ends. Per the germline V gene, CDR1 is SQVTM and CDR2 is ANQGSEA.

This clonotype was detected a few times. This sequence joins TRBV12-3 or TRBV12-4 and TRBJ1-2; the match to TRBD1 covers 7 bases. CDR3 length: 15 amino acids. V trimming: 2 bases; J trimming: 4 bases; junction bases outside the gene matches: 7. The DNA for the CDR3 is TGTGCCAGCAGTTTATCAACAGGGGCCGCCTATGGCTACACCTTC. Its translation is CASSLSTGAAYGYTF.

The V call is TRBV6-1, the J call TRBJ2-7; no clear D gene. The germline V gene has CDR1 MNHNS and CDR2 SASEGT. The CDR3 extends over 13 amino acids. Trimming took 4 bases from V and 4 from J, leaving 11 bases between them. The CDR3 region has the DNA TGTGCCAGCAGTGTGGTTTCGCGGTACGAGCAGTACTTC. This codes for CASSVVSRYEQYF.

This clonotype was detected a few times. The chain combines TRBV5-1 with TRBJ2-7; maybe TRBD2 (7 bases). The CDR3 extends over 14 amino acids. Germline V gene lookup returns CDR1 SGHRS and CDR2 YFSETQ. Deletions cut 6 bases from V and 2 bases from J, with 15 bases between. For the CDR3, the DNA is TGCGCCAGCACCTGGGGGGGGCCCACCTACGAGCAGTACTTC. Translating it yields CASTWGGPTYEQYF.

CDR3 amino acids: CSVGPSTEAFF. CDR3 nucleotide sequence: TGCAGCGTTGGTCCGTCGACTGAAGCTTTCTTT. J is TRBJ1-1 and V is TRBV29-1; no firm D call. The CDR3 spans 11 residues. CDR1 and CDR2 (germline): SQVTM, ANQGSEA. Trimming cost V 4 bases and J 5 bases, with 8 bases left between them.

Remarks on this clonotype: One junction end does not reproduce the germline sequence, and a read error may be involved. The chain combines TRBV5-1 with TRBJ2-5, with D tentatively TRBD1 (5 bases). The germline V gene encodes CDR1 SGHRS and CDR2 YFSETQ. The CDR3 is 13 residues long. In DNA form, the CDR3 reads TGCGCCAGCAGCATGACAGTCCCAGAGGCCCAGTACTTC. It specifies CASSMTVPEAQYF.